These 11 T cell receptor beta chains originate from one sample sequenced in a study of T cells in Graves' hyperthyroidism and ophthalmopathy. The investigators amplified TCR beta CDR3 regions from RNA transcripts. With the HTBI primer set, the TCR CDR3 went through a first round of RT-PCR. TCRdb processed the multiplex PCR reads anew with MiXCR; each CDR3 protein has one entry. Of around 560,000 distinct CDR3 sequences detected, 16% appear once; the ten largest clones hold 15% to 20%. Sequencing was done on a sample of blood. These TCRs come from a woman between 18 and 30 years old with Graves' hyperthyroidism.

This clonotype was recorded at least ten times. This sequence joins TRBV6-5 and TRBJ1-5; possible D gene TRBD1, 5 bases. In germline, CDR1 is MNHEY, CDR2 SVGAGI. V dropped 0 bases and J dropped 7 bases, with 13 bases sitting between them. The CDR3 is made up of 15 amino acids. The DNA for the CDR3 is TGTGCCAGCAGTTACTCGGAGGGGCGCAGACAGCCCCAGCATTTT. Protein product: CASSYSEGRRQPQHF.

The chain employs TRBV27 and TRBJ1-2; D call uncertain. The CDR3 is made up of 12 amino acids. Germline CDR1 MNHEY, CDR2 SMNVEV (reference sequence). Trimming removed 6 bases from V and 7 bases from J, with 12 bases in between. As DNA, the CDR3 is TGTGCCAGCAGGACCGTTTTCGGTGGCTACACCTTC. Residues: CASRTVFGGYTF.

V and J are TRBV25-1 and TRBJ1-3; a possible D gene is TRBD1 (6 bases). CDR3 length: 17 residues. Trimming pared 1 base from V and 2 bases from J, leaving 15 bases between. The V gene's germline CDR1 is MGHDK and CDR2 SYGVNS. In nucleotides, the CDR3 is TGTGCCAGCAGTGAATTGGACAGAGATCGTGCTGGAAACACCATATATTTT. Encoded protein: CASSELDRDRAGNTIYF.

V usage is TRBV24-1 and J usage is TRBJ2-1; 8 nucleotides align to TRBD2. Looked up from germline, CDR1 is KGHDR and CDR2 is SFDVKD. Unmatched junction bases numbered 6, after V lost 8 bases and J lost 4 bases. The CDR3 is 14 amino acids. CDR3 residues: CATKSTSGYNEQFF. CDR3 DNA sequence: TGTGCCACCAAAAGCACTAGCGGTTACAATGAGCAGTTCTTC.

The table lists this clonotype with many counts. The chain is built from TRBV4-1 and TRBJ1-2, with 7 positions matching TRBD1. The J segment lost 5 bases and the V segment lost 0 bases, leaving 6 bases of the junction unmatched. Germline V CDR1 and CDR2: MGHRA, YSYEKL. The CDR3 extends over 15 amino acids. CDR3 sequence reads: CASSQDPTGNYGYTF. CDR3 sequence (DNA): TGCGCCAGCAGCCAAGATCCGACAGGGAATTATGGCTACACCTTC.

Only a few counts were recorded for this clonotype. The chain links TRBV2 to TRBJ2-1, with TRBD2 matching 11 bases. Unmatched junction bases numbered 10, after V lost 2 bases and J lost 10 bases. This CDR3 is 16 amino acids long. From germline, CDR1 is SNHLY and CDR2 FYNNEI. The CDR3 coding sequence is TGTGCCAGCAGTGAAAACCCCCCTAGCGGGAGGCGCGAGCAGTTCTTC. This sequence encodes CASSENPPSGRREQFF.

This clonotype came up many times. The chain joins TRBV28 to TRBJ2-7, with 10 nucleotides matching TRBD1. Germline V gene lookup returns CDR1 MDHEN and CDR2 SYDVKM. The CDR3 length is 15 residues. With 3 bases clipped from V and 4 bases from J, the junction kept 6 bases outside the gene matches. The CDR3 coding sequence is TGTGCCAGCAGTTTCGGGGACAGGGGCTTTTACGAGCAGTACTTC. Protein sequence: CASSFGDRGFYEQYF.

This clonotype was counted a few times. The junction departs from the called germline gene at one end, perhaps through a read error. This chain links TRBV5-1 with TRBJ2-3; D gene unclear. There are 15 residues in the CDR3. Germline CDR1 reads SGHRS; CDR2 reads YFSETQ. CDR3 coding DNA: TGTGCCAGCAGCTTTTCAGGTTCCGCGACAGATACGCAGTATTTT. Protein sequence: CASSFSGSATDTQYF.

This clonotype was detected many times. The V and J genes are TRBV20-1 and TRBJ1-4; D is undetermined. The CDR3 has 14 amino acids. Trimming took 4 bases from V and 5 from J, leaving 14 bases between them. Germline V CDR1 and CDR2: DFQATT, SNEGSKA (reference sequence). CDR3 residues: CSATASWNNEKLFF. Written as DNA, the CDR3 is TGCAGTGCTACTGCTTCCTGGAACAATGAAAAACTGTTTTTT.

The table lists this clonotype with many counts. The chain uses TRBV10-3 and TRBJ1-1; tentatively, D is TRBD1 (5 bases). The CDR3 covers 17 residues. Germline V gene sequence: CDR1 ENHRY, CDR2 SYGVKD. Trimming stripped 2 bases from V and 0 bases from J, with 16 bases between. DNA of the CDR3: TGTGCCATCAGTGAGGGGGAAGGGACCCGTATGAACACTGAAGCTTTCTTT. Its protein is CAISEGEGTRMNTEAFF.

The V gene is TRBV28, the J gene TRBJ1-6, with D possibly matching TRBD1 (5 bases). The CDR3 spans 13 residues. Per the germline V gene, CDR1 is MDHEN and CDR2 is SYDVKM. V lost 6 bases and J lost 8, with 11 bases in between. CDR3 nucleotides: TGTGCCAGCAGCCAAATAGGGGATTCACCCCTCCACTTT. Its protein is CASSQIGDSPLHF.